The sequence of this T cell receptor beta chain was determined in a study of shared clonotypes between healthy human individuals (TCRdb year 2020). For the wider study: The cohort comprised a couple of women and a few men aged 18 to 49 years. Libraries were prepared and TCR repertoires were sequenced by different laboratories using diverse techniques, in order to increase sequencing depth and limit assay-specific biases. Blood TCR repertoires of four to six healthy adults were deeply sequenced to estimate repertoire size and the extent of clonotype sharing between individuals. Each donor's leukapheresis produced roughly between about 0.8 and 8.9 billion PBMCs. For each donor, CD4 naive and CD4 memory were each given three plates, CD8 naive was given two plates, and CD8 memory was given one plate.

A note on this clone: Its recognized antigen is unknown. The input lacks base qualities; no much larger clone sits a single base away.

Using the deep immunoSEQ assay, multiplex PCR amplified TCR CDR3 regions from genomic DNA. Genomic DNA extracted from each cell subset was distributed evenly over all wells of several immunoSEQ 96-well plates, and each plate served as one replicate. For sorted subsets, roughly 200 ng of genomic DNA, equivalent to around 31,000 T cell genomes, went into each replicate PCR. Purified libraries were quantified with a Qubit 3.0 fluorometer, sized on a Bioanalyzer 2100, and re-quantified with the KAPA Library Quantification kit. Every immunoSEQ 96-well plate was sequenced on a dedicated single-read 150-cycle Illumina NextSeq 550 flow cell. The original methods were these. Because the immunoSEQ output held only junctional sequences and lacked quality scores, the filtering could not match the filtering applied to full-length reads. Sequences were annotated with PyIR, a Python wrapper for IgBLAST v1.9, using IMGT germline references to assign V/J genes and CDR3. Reads were filtered out if the reads had weak V/J assignments (E-value above 1e-6), no CDR3, stop codons, out-of-frame junctions, or ambiguous translated residues. V3J clonotypes were defined by identical inferred V gene, J gene, and CDR3 amino acid sequence. To compute the percentage overlap between repertoires, the number of shared unique clonotypes was divided by the size of the smaller repertoire. Three approaches were used to assess repertoire richness: RTK rarefaction, the Chao1 estimator, and Recon v2.1 estimates of unobserved clonotypes. OLGA was used to compute generation probabilities for all TCRbeta clonotypes that the gDNA method yielded from several donors. As stored in TCRdb, this immuneACCESS dataset retains in-frame rearrangements with V and J assigned. A fraction of the clones does not appear; measured against another copy, unresolved V genes explain less than half of the discrepancy, and the remainder lacks a known reason. V, J and clone size derive from that table, while D and trimming were established from the DNA sequence. The sample table lists about 2.2 million clones, around 93% of them with a count of one. The ten most abundant clones make up under 2% of the sample.

Its CDR3 holds 14 amino acids, cysteine through phenylalanine. Only the CDR3 region is kept as DNA, spanning 42 bases read in frame from base 1. CDR1 and CDR2 were assigned from the germline V gene (reference sequence) as SGHKS and YYEKEE. V loses 1 base of germline sequence and J loses 2 bases, and the interval between the two ends is 10 bases. CD8 naive samples consisted of CD45RO-negative cells that were positively selected for CCR7, yielding a CD45RA+CCR7+ population without TemRA cells. Donors were healthy HIV-negative adults with no recently reported acute infections or vaccinations. Every donor was a Caucasian adult residing in Nashville, Tennessee, USA. After blood collection by leukapheresis, PBMCs were isolated using Ficoll-Histopaque density gradient centrifugation and then cryopreserved in the vapor phase of liquid nitrogen. Purity and quantity of every magnetically sorted T cell population were checked by analytical flow cytometry. From each sorted fraction, genomic DNA was isolated and quantified by UV absorbance on a Nanodrop 2000c.

The full study reports these points: About 5% of naive CD4, approximately 3.7% of naive CD8, roughly 2.4% of memory CD4, and less than 0.45% of memory CD8 clonotypes were shared across a few donors. Compared with non-shared clonotypes, the clonotypes found in all four sorted-subset donors had higher generation probabilities. Even with the large sequencing depth, rarefaction of the sorted-subset datasets indicated that sequencing was incomplete. The genetic and exposure-history diversity represented was limited by the small number of donors. Only blood was sampled, and tissue TCR repertoires likely differ from those in blood. Naive subsets generally had larger estimated clonotype richness than memory subsets. Pairwise subsampling led to the expectation that sequencing depth would affect the degree of clonotype sharing among donors.

The rearrangement joined TRBV5-5 to TRBJ2-7, and perhaps TRBD1 as D gene, on 5 matching bases. The specimen sequenced was naive CD8+ T cells from PBMCs. The cell subset or site label of this sample denotes: CD45RA+CCR7+. The sequence derives from a man between 18 and 35 years old in good health. Some clones in this sample may be carry-over from other donors' samples. The CDR3 sequence is CASSLSGLAYEQYF. At the DNA level, the sequence is TGTGCCAGCAGCTTGTCAGGGCTTGCCTACGAGCAGTACTTC.